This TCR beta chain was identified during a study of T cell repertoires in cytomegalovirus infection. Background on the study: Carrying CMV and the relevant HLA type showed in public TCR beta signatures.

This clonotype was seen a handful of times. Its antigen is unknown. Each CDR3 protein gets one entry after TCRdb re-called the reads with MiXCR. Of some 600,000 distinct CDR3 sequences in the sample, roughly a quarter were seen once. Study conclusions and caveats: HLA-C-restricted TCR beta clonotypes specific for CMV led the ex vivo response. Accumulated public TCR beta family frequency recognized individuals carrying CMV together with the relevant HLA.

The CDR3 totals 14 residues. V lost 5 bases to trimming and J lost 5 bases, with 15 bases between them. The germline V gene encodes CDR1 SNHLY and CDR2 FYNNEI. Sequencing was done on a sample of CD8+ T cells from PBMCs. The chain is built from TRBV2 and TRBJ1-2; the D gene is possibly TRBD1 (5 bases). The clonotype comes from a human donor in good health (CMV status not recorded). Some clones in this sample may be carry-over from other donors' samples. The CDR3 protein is CASSRAGTEYGYTF. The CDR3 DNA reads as TGTGCCAGCAGTCGAGCCGGGACTGAGTATGGCTACACCTTC.